The rows below give T cell receptor beta chains drawn from one sample of a study of cytomegalovirus exposure and HLA in healthy donors. Clones were read by immunoSEQ multiplex PCR, and TCRdb kept only the in-frame ones, dropping some. The sample contains 160,000 or so clones, around 84% of which appear only once. What was sequenced was PBMCs. These receptors were taken from a man between 18 and 35 years old in good health and CMV-seronegative. The CDR3 runs from the conserved cysteine through the conserved F or W. Each record gives: J gene, clone size, V gene, CDR3 protein. The listing skips clone size in some rows; elsewhere it reads once, few, many or a size class.

J: TRBJ1-5
size: NA
V: TRBV27
CDR3: CASSSVQSQPQHF

J: TRBJ2-3
size: NA
V: TRBV28
CDR3: CASSHNVKADYTDTQYF

J: TRBJ2-7
size: NA
V: TRBV6-1
CDR3: CASSEEGRGWDEQYF

J: TRBJ1-1
size: NA
V: TRBV9
CDR3: CASSPHRGLRATEAFF

J: TRBJ2-5
size: NA
V: TRBV27
CDR3: CASSRRRAETQYF

J: TRBJ2-5
size: once
V: TRBV5-1
CDR3: CASSGTGLSGETQYF

J: TRBJ2-1
size: NA
V: TRBV28
CDR3: CASSLRGTSGHREQFF

J: TRBJ1-4
size: NA
V: TRBV7-9
CDR3: CASSLETTNEKLFF

J: TRBJ1-1
size: once
V: TRBV28
CDR3: CASSPGGGIDTEAFF

J: TRBJ2-1
size: few
V: TRBV4-1
CDR3: CASSQGPLRLAGNNEQFF

J: TRBJ2-5
size: few
V: TRBV14
CDR3: CASSQMRETQYF

J: TRBJ2-7
size: few
V: TRBV7-2
CDR3: CASIPGWDSGEQYF

J: TRBJ2-5
size: NA
V: TRBV5-4
CDR3: CASSPGTDNVETQYF

J: NA
size: NA
V: TRBV6-1
CDR3: CAALGVDYEQYF

J: TRBJ2-2
size: NA
V: TRBV28
CDR3: CASSLSGQGKAGELFF

J: TRBJ2-3
size: NA
V: TRBV7-9
CDR3: CASSLGGLEADTQYF

J: TRBJ2-7
size: NA
V: TRBV6-6
CDR3: CASKDLGKTYEQYF

J: TRBJ1-4
size: NA
V: TRBV20-1
CDR3: CSARDLEKLFF

J: TRBJ2-4
size: NA
V: TRBV2
CDR3: CASGGQGILLAKNIQYF

J: TRBJ1-1
size: NA
V: TRBV11-2
CDR3: CASSFPTFPTEAFF

J: TRBJ2-7
size: NA
V: TRBV10-3
CDR3: CAITPRGAGAFYEQYF

J: TRBJ1-2
size: NA
V: TRBV6-1
CDR3: CASSEAYRVNYGYTF

J: TRBJ2-1
size: NA
V: TRBV27
CDR3: CASSLSPTGGKQFF